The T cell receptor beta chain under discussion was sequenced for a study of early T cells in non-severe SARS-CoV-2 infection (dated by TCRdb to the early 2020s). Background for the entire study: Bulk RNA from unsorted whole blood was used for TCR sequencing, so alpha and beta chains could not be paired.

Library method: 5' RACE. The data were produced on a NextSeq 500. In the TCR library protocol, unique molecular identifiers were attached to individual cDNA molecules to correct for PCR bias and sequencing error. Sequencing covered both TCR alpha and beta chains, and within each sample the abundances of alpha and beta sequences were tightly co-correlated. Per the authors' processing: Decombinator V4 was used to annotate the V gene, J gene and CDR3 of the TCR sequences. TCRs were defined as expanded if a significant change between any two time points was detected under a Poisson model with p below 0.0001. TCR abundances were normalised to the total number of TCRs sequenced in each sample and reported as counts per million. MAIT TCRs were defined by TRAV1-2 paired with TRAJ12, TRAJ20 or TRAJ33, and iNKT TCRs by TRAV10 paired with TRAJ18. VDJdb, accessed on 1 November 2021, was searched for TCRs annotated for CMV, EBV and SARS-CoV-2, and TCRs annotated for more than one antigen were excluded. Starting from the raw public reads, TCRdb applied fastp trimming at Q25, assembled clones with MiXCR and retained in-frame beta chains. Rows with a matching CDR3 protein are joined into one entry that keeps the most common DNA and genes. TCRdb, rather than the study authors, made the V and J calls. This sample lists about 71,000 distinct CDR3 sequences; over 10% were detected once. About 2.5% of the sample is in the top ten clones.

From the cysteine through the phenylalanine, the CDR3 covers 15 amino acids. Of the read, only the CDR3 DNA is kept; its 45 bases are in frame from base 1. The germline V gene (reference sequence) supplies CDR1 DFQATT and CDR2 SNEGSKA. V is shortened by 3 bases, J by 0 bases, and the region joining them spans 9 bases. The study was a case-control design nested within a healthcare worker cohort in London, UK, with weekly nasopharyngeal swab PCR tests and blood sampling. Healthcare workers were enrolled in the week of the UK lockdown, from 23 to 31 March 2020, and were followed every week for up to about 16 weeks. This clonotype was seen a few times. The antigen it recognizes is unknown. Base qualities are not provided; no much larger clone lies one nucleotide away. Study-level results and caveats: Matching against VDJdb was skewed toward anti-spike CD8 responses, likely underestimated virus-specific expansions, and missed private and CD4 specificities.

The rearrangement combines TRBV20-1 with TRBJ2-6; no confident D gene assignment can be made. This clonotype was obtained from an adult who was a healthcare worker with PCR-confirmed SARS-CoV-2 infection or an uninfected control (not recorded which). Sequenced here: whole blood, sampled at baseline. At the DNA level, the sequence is TGCAGTGCTAGTAAGGATACCTCTGGGGCCAACGTCCTGACTTTC. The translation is CSASKDTSGANVLTF.